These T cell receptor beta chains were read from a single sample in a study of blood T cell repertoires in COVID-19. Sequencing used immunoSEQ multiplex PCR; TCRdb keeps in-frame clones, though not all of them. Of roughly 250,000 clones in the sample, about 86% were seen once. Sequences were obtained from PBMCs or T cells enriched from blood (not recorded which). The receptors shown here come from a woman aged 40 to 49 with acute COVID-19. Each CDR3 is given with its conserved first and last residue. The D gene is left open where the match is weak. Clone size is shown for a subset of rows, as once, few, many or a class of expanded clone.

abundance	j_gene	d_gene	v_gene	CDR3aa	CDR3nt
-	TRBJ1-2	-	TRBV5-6	CASSLVIGGGYTF	TGTGCCAGCAGCTTGGTAATAGGGGGTGGCTACACCTTC
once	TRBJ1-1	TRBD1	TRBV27	CASSLGTGSLGTEAFF	TGTGCCAGCAGTCTCGGGACAGGCAGTCTCGGCACTGAAGCTTTCTTT
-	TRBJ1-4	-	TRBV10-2	CASRSPAGREGKLFF	TGCGCCAGCAGAAGTCCGGCAGGTAGAGAGGGAAAACTGTTTTTT
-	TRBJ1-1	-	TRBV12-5	CASGLEQWTEAFF	TGTGCTAGTGGTTTAGAACAGTGGACTGAAGCTTTCTTT
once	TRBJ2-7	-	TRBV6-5	CASSYRGYEQYF	TGTGCCAGCAGTTACAGGGGCTACGAGCAGTACTTC
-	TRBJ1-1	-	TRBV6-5	CASRAQGEAFF	TGTGCCAGCAGGGCCCAGGGTGAAGCTTTCTTT
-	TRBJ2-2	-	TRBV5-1	CASSLGPRAGNTGELFF	TGCGCCAGCAGCTTGGGGCCTAGGGCGGGGAACACCGGGGAGCTGTTTTTT
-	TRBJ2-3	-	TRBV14	CASNLREADTQYF	TGTGCCAGCAACCTAAGGGAGGCAGATACGCAGTATTTT
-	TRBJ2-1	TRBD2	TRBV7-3	CASSKELAGGWDEQFF	TGTGCCAGCAGCAAAGAACTAGCGGGAGGGTGGGATGAGCAGTTCTTC
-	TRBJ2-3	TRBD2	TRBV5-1	CASSLEGGADTQYF	TGCGCCAGCAGCTTGGAGGGAGGGGCAGATACGCAGTATTTT
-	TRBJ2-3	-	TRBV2	CASMGLTDTQYF	TGTGCCAGCATGGGACTCACAGATACGCAGTATTTT
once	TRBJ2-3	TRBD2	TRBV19	CASRPGLAGDGTDTQYF	TGTGCCAGTAGGCCGGGACTAGCGGGAGATGGTACAGATACGCAGTATTTT
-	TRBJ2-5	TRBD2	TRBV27	CAKPTSGRSTVQETQYF	TGTGCCAAGCCGACTAGCGGGAGATCGACAGTACAAGAGACCCAGTACTTC
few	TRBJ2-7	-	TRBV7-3	CASSPDPFDSNYEQYF	TGTGCCAGCAGTCCTGACCCCTTCGACTCCAACTACGAGCAGTACTTC
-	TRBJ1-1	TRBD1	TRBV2	CASSERWAGGFNEAFF	TGTGCCAGCAGTGAGAGGTGGGCAGGGGGCTTTAATGAAGCTTTCTTT
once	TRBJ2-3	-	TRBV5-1	CASSPGVADTQYF	TGCGCCAGCAGTCCTGGAGTAGCAGATACGCAGTATTTT
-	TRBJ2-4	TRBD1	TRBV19	CASSIPRTGENIQYF	TGTGCCAGTAGTATCCCGCGCACAGGGGAAAACATTCAGTACTTC
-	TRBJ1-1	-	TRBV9	CASSVGTLNTEAFF	TGTGCCAGCAGCGTCGGGACACTCAACACTGAAGCTTTCTTT
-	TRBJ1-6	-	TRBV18	CASSTGNLGSPLHF	TGTGCCAGCTCAACAGGGAATCTTGGTTCACCCCTCCACTTT
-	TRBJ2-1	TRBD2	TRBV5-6	CASSLGTSGGRRGQFF	TGTGCCAGCAGCTTGGGGACTAGCGGGGGTAGGAGGGGGCAGTTCTTC
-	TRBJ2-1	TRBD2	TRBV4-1	CASSTPRSRIAGQQFF	TGCGCCAGCAGCACACCCCGTAGTCGGATAGCGGGTCAGCAGTTCTTC